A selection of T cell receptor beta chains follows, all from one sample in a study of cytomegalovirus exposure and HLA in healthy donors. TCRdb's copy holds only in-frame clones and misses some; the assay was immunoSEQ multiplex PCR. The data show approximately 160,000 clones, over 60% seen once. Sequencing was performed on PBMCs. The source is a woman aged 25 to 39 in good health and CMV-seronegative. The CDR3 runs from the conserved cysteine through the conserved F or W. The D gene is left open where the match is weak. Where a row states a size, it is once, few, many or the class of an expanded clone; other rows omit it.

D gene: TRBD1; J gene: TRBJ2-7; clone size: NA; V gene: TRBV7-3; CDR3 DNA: TGTGCCAGCAGCTTGACCTACGGACAGGGCCACGAGCAGTACTTC; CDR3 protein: CASSLTYGQGHEQYF
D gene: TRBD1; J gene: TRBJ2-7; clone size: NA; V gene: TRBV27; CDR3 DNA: TGTGCCAGCAGTACATCGACAGGGCACATTAACGACGAGCAGTACTTC; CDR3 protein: CASSTSTGHINDEQYF
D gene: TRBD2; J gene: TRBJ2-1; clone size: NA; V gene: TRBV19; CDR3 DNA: TGTGCCAGTAGACGGACTAGCGGGAGCTTCAATGAGCAGTTCTTC; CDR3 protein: CASRRTSGSFNEQFF
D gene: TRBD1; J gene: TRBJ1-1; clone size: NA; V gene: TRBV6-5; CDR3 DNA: TGTGCCAGCAGTTTTACGGGGGACAGGGAAGCTTTCTTT; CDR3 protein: CASSFTGDREAFF
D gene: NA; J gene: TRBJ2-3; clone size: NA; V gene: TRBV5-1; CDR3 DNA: TGCGCCAGCAGCTTGGGTCCCCAGGGCGGCACAGATACGCAGTATTTT; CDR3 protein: CASSLGPQGGTDTQYF
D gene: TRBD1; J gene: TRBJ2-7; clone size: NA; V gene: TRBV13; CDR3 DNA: TGTGCCAGCAGCTTAGGACAGGGGGCAGTCTCCTACGAGCAGTACTTC; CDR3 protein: CASSLGQGAVSYEQYF
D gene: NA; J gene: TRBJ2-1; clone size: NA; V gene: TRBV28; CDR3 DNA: TGTGCCAGCAGTTTACGACCGACTCCTTCCTACAATGAGCAGTTCTTC; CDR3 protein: CASSLRPTPSYNEQFF
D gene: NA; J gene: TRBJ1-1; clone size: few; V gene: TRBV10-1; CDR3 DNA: TGCGCCAGCAGACAGGGATTGAACACTGAAGCTTTCTTT; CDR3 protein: CASRQGLNTEAFF
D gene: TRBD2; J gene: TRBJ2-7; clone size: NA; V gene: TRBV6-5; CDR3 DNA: TGTGCCAGCAGCCTCATGGGGGGGATATCCGAGCAGTACTTC; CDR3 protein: CASSLMGGISEQYF
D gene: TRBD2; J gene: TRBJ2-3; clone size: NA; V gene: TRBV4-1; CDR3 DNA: TGCGCCAGCAGGGGGACTATTAGCACAGATACGCAGTATTTT; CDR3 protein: CASRGTISTDTQYF
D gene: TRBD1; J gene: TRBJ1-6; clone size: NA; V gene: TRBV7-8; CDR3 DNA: TGTGCCAGCAGCTTAGAGGGACAGGGCTTTAATTCACCCCTCCACTTT; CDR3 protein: CASSLEGQGFNSPLHF
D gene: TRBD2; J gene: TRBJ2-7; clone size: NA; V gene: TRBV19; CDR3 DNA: TGTGCCAGTAGCGCGGGCGGGGAGGGCTACGAGCAGTACTTC; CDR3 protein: CASSAGGEGYEQYF
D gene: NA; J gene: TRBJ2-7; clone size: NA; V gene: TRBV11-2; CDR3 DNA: TGTGCCAGCAGCTTAGTGTATTCGGGGTCCAAGCAGTACTTC; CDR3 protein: CASSLVYSGSKQYF
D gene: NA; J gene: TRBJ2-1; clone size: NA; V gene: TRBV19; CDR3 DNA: TGTGCCAGTCGTACCCCGACTTACAATGAGCAGTTCTTC; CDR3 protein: CASRTPTYNEQFF
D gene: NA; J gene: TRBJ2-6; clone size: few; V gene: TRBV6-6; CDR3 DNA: TGTGCCAGCAGTTACGTATCTGGGGCCAACGTCCTGACTTTC; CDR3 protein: CASSYVSGANVLTF
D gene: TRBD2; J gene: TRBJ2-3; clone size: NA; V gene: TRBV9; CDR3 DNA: TGTGCCAGCAGCGGATCTAGCGGGAGCTTCTATGAGTATCTTTCGCAGTATTTT; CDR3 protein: CASSGSSGSFYEYLSQYF
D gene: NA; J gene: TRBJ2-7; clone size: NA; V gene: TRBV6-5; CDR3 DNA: TGTGCCAGCAGTGAAGGGGATAAGCAGTACTTC; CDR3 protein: CASSEGDKQYF
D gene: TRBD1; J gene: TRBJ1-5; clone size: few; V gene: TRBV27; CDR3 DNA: TGTGCCAGCAGTTCGCTCGGACAGGGCCGTCCCCAGCATTTT; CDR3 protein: CASSSLGQGRPQHF
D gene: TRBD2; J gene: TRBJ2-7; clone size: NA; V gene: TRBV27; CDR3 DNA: TGTGCCAGCAGTTTAGGTAGCGGGAGTGGGGCCTACGAGCAGTACTTC; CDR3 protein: CASSLGSGSGAYEQYF
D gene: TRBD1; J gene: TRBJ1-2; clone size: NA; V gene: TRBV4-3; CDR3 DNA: TGCGCCAGCAGCCCTTCGGCGACAGGGGGGTATGGCTACACCTTC; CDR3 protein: CASSPSATGGYGYTF
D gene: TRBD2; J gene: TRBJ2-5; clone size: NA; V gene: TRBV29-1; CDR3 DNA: TGCAGCACGCCGGGACTAGCGGTTCAAGAGACCCAGTACTTC; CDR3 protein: CSTPGLAVQETQYF
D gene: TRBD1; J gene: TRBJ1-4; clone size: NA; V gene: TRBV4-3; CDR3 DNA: TGCGCCAGCAGCCAAGGGACAGGGGTGGGTGAAAAACTGTTTTTT; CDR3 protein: CASSQGTGVGEKLFF
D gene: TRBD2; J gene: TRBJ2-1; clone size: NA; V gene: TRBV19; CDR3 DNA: TGTGCCAGTAGTCAGCGTTCCGGGGGGGGGCAGTTCTTC; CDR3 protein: CASSQRSGGGQFF
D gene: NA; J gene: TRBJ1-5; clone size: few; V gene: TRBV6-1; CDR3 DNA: TGTGCCAGCAGTCCCCGGGAGGGGGGGCAGCCCCAGCATTTT; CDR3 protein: CASSPREGGQPQHF
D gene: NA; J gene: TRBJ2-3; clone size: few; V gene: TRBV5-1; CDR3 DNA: TGCGCCAGCAGCTTGGGCGGAGGCACAGATACGCAGTATTTT; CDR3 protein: CASSLGGGTDTQYF
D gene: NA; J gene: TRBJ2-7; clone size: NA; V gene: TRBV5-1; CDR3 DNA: TGCGCCAGCAGGGCCGTAGCCGGGAGTGGGGGCGAGCAGTACTTC; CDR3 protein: CASRAVAGSGGEQYF
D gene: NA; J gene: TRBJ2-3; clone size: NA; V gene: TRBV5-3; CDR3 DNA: TGTGCCAGAAGCTTGTTTGGGGCCCCTAACACAGATACGCAGTATTTT; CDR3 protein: CARSLFGAPNTDTQYF
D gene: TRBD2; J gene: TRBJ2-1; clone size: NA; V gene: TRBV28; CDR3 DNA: TGTGCCAGCAGTACTCTAGCGGATTACAATGAGCAGTTCTTC; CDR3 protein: CASSTLADYNEQFF
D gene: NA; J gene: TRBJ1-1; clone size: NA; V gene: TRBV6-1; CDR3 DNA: TGTGCCAGCAGGGATCACCAGGGTTCTGAAGCTTTCTTT; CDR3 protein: CASRDHQGSEAFF
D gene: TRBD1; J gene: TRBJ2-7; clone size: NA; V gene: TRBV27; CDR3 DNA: TGTGCCAGCAGTTCCCGGACAGGGGAAAACTACGAGCAGTACTTC; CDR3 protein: CASSSRTGENYEQYF
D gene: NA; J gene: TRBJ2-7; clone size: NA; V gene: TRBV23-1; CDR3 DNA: TGCGCCAGCAGTCAGGTCAGGGACAAGTACTACGAGCAGTACTTC; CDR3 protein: CASSQVRDKYYEQYF
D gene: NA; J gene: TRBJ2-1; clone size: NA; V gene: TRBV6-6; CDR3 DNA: TGTGCCAGCAGTTACACCCGGGGGGCCAATGAGCAGTTCTTC; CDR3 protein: CASSYTRGANEQFF
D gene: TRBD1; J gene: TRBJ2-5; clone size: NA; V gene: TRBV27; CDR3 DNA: TGTGCCAGCAGTTTATCGATCGGAACAGGGGGCTGGGAGACCCAGTACTTC; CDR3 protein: CASSLSIGTGGWETQYF
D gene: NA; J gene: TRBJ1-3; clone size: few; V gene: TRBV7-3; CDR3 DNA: TGTGCCAGCAGCCGGGGGGGCCCTGGATCTGGAAACACCATATATTTT; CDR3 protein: CASSRGGPGSGNTIYF
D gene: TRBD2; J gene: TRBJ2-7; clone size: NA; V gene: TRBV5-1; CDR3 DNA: TGCGCCAGCAGCTTGTTTCGGGAGGGTAGCGAGCAGTACTTC; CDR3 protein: CASSLFREGSEQYF
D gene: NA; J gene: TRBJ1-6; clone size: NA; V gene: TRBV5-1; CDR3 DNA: TGCGCCAGCAGCCCGGAGGGGAGCTCCTATAATTCACCCCTCCACTTT; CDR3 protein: CASSPEGSSYNSPLHF
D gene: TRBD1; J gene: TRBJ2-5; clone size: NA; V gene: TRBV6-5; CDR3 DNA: TGTGCCAGCAGTTACCGGGGACAGGTGATGGAGACCCAGTACTTC; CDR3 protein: CASSYRGQVMETQYF
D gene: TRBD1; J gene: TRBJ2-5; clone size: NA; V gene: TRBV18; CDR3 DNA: TGTGCCAGCTCACCACTGGACAGGGGGGAGACCCAGTACTTC; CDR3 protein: CASSPLDRGETQYF
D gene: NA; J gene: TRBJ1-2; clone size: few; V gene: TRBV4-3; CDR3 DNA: TGCGCCAGCAGCCAAGATCCCTCACTTTACTATGGCTACACCTTC; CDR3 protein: CASSQDPSLYYGYTF
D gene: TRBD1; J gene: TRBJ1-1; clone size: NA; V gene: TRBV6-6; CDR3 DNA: TGTGCCAGCAGTTACGACAGGGACGTGGAAGCTTTCTTT; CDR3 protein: CASSYDRDVEAFF
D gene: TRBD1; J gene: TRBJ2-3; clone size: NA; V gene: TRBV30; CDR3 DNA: TGTGCCTGGAGTCAAAACAGGGGAGATACGCAGTATTTT; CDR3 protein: CAWSQNRGDTQYF
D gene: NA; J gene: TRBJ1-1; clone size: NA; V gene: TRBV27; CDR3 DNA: TGTGCCAGCAGTTTGGCAACGAACACTGAAGCTTTCTTT; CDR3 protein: CASSLATNTEAFF
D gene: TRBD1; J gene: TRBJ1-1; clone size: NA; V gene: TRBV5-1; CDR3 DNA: TGCGCCAGCAGCAGAGGACAGGGCGAGGCTTTCTTT; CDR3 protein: CASSRGQGEAFF
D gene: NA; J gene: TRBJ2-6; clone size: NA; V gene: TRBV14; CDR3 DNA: TGTGCCAGCAGCCAAGACAGGGTTGCTTATGGGGCCAACGTCCTGACTTTC; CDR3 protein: CASSQDRVAYGANVLTF
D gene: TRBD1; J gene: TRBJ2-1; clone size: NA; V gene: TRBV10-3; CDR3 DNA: TGTGCCATCAATGGACAGGGTAATACCTACAATGAGCAGTTCTTC; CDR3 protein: CAINGQGNTYNEQFF
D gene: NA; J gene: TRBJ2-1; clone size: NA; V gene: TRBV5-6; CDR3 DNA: TGTGCCAGCAGCTTGTCGGGGAGGAATGAGCAGTTCTTC; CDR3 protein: CASSLSGRNEQFF
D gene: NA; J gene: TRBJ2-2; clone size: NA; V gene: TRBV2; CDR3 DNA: TGTGCCAGCAGTGAGAACAGGGATGACACCGGGGAGCTGTTTTTT; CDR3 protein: CASSENRDDTGELFF
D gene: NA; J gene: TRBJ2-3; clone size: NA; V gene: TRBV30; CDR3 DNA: TGTGCCTGGAGTCAAGACGGGGGTGGAGATACGCAGTATTTT; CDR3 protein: CAWSQDGGGDTQYF
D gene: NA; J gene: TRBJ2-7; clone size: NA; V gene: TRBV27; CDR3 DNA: TGTGCCAGCAGGAAAGACCCGGGAAGCTCCTACGAGCAGTACTTC; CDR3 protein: CASRKDPGSSYEQYF
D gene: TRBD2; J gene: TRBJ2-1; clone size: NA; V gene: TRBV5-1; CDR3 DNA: TGCGCCAGCAGATGGACTAGCGGGGCCTACAATGAGCAGTTCTTC; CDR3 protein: CASRWTSGAYNEQFF
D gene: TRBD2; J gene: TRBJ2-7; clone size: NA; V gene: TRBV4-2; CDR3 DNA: TGTGCCAGCAGCCAAAGATACGGCGGGAGTTCGATCGAGCAGTACTTC; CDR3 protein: CASSQRYGGSSIEQYF
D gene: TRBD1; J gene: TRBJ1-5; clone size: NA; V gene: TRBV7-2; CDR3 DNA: TGTGCCAGCAGCAGCCGGGACAGGGGCAATCAGCCCCAGCATTTT; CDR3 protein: CASSSRDRGNQPQHF
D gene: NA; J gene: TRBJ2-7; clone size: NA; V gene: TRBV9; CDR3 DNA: TGTGCCAGCAGCGTAGGTGGCTCCTCCTACGAGCAGTACTTC; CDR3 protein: CASSVGGSSYEQYF
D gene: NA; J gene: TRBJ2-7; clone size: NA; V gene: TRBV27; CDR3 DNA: TGTGCCAGCAGTGGCGCGGTAGCTTGGCGGTACGAGCAGTACTTC; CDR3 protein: CASSGAVAWRYEQYF
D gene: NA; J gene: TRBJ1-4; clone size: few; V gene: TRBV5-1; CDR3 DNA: TGCGCCAGCAGCTTGGCCCTGGGGCTTCGTGGGGAAAAACTGTTTTTT; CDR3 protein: CASSLALGLRGEKLFF